A selection of T cell receptor beta chains follows, all from one sample in a study of blood T cell repertoires in COVID-19. The data were produced by immunoSEQ multiplex PCR, yet TCRdb's version contains in-frame clones alone and is incomplete. The sample lists 120,000 to 150,000 clones, 84% seen once, with approximately 5% in the top ten. The specimen sequenced was PBMCs or T cells enriched from blood (not recorded which). The receptors here all came from a man aged 35-49 years with acute COVID-19. CDR3s leave out the opening cysteine and the closing phenylalanine or tryptophan. A D gene is named only where the DNA matches it firmly. Only some rows state a clone size, as once, few, many or a class for expanded clones.

d_gene	v_gene	j_gene	abundance	CDR3aa
TRBD1	TRBV30	TRBJ1-3	-	AWSVVKGASGNTIY
-	TRBV6-5	TRBJ1-1	once	ASRRHRAGDTEAF
TRBD2	TRBV29-1	TRBJ2-7	once	SVIPGLAASYEQY
TRBD2	TRBV14	TRBJ2-1	few	ASSLSGGAYNEQF
-	TRBV19	TRBJ2-7	-	ASSFQSGASDYEQY
-	TRBV6-2/TRBV6-3	TRBJ2-1	few	ASSSGTSEQF
-	TRBV12-3/TRBV12-4	TRBJ2-3	-	ASKATNEDTQY
-	TRBV4-1	TRBJ1-2	-	ASSLSPVDYGYT
TRBD1	TRBV24-1	TRBJ2-1	-	ATSDWMTGTGVLSEQF
TRBD1	TRBV25-1	TRBJ2-1	-	ASGTGVGNEQF
TRBD2	TRBV5-6	TRBJ2-1	-	ASSSLAAEQF
TRBD2	TRBV7-2	TRBJ2-1	-	ASSLSGSLYNEQF
-	TRBV9	TRBJ2-2	-	ASSVDRPGVTGELF
-	TRBV30	TRBJ1-3	-	AWNYGGNTIY
TRBD2	TRBV9	TRBJ2-2	once	ASSVTSANTGELF
TRBD1	TRBV28	TRBJ1-2	-	ASSLKVAGGGYT
-	TRBV4-1	TRBJ2-2	few	ASSSQDRLTGELF
-	TRBV25-1	TRBJ1-1	-	ATKPPGENTEAF
-	TRBV19	TRBJ2-2	-	ASRPQGGGELF
-	TRBV3-1/TRBV3-2	TRBJ1-3	-	ASSLDRISGNTIY
TRBD1	TRBV6-5	TRBJ1-5	-	ASRTTGVNQPQH
-	TRBV13	TRBJ2-7	-	ASLPYRQNTYEQY
-	TRBV12-5	TRBJ2-4	-	ASGLPPPGEIQY
TRBD1	TRBV4-3	TRBJ1-4	-	ASSQPRGTGNEKLF
TRBD2	TRBV7-2	TRBJ2-3	-	ASSLAPWTSGGFSTDTQY
-	TRBV3-1/TRBV3-2	TRBJ2-3	-	ASSQDGSSDTQY
-	TRBV3-1/TRBV3-2	TRBJ2-1	-	ASSQDPRETSRGF
-	TRBV18	TRBJ2-5	-	ASSPSGWVETQY
-	TRBV6-5	TRBJ2-3	-	ASKLDRLRDTQY
-	TRBV5-6	TRBJ1-2	-	ASSRERSNYGYT
TRBD1	TRBV30	TRBJ2-7	-	AWRNRGTGSTYEQY
-	TRBV9	TRBJ1-3	-	ASSPYSVSGNTIY
-	TRBV10-3	TRBJ2-5	-	AISGVAEPRGETQY
-	TRBV18	TRBJ2-6	-	ASSPAGSSGANVLT
TRBD2	TRBV9	TRBJ2-5	-	ASSVGTSGRETQY
TRBD1	TRBV28	TRBJ1-2	-	ASSPLVPGQGNYGYT
-	TRBV11-2	TRBJ1-2	-	ASSLAGGYGYT
TRBD1	TRBV30	TRBJ1-5	-	AWDRGGNQPQH